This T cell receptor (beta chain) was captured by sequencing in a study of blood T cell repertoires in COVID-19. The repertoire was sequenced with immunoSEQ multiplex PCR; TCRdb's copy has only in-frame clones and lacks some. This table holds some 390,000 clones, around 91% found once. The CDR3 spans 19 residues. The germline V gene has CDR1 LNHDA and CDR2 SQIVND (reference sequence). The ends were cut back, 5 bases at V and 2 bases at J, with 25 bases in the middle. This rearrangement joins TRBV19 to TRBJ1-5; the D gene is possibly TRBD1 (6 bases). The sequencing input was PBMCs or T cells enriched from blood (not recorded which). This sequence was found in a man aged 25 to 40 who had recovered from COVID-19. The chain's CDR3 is CASSPYLRDINMGNQPQHF. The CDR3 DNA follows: TGTGCCAGTAGTCCGTATCTCCGGGACATAAACATGGGCAATCAGCCCCAGCATTTT. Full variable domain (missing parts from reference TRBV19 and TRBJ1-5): DGGITQSPKYLFRKEGQNVTLSCEQNLNHDAMYWYRQDPGQGLRLIYYSQIVNDFQKGDIAEGYSVSREKKESFPLTVTSAQKNPTAFYLCASSPYLRDINMGNQPQHFGDGTRLSIL.